This is a list of T cell receptor beta chains from one sample in a study of cytomegalovirus exposure and HLA in healthy donors. The assay was immunoSEQ multiplex PCR, and TCRdb's table has in-frame clones only and misses some. The table includes roughly 130,000 clones, 80% detected once. Sequences were obtained from PBMCs. All receptors come from a man aged 35-49 years in good health and CMV-seronegative. CDR3s include the opening cysteine and the closing phenylalanine or tryptophan. Fields, in order: D gene, V gene, J gene, clone size, CDR3 protein, CDR3 DNA. D genes are given only for firm matches. Expanded clones are given a class, and other clones once, few, many or no size at all.

D: .; V: TRBV5-1; J: TRBJ2-2; size: .; CDR3: CASSLVYLGSTGELFF; DNA: TGCGCCAGCAGCTTGGTCTACTTAGGGAGCACCGGGGAGCTGTTTTTT
D: .; V: TRBV2; J: TRBJ2-1; size: .; CDR3: CASNPGGKGSSYNEQFF; DNA: TGTGCCAGCAATCCCGGGGGAAAGGGGAGCTCCTACAATGAGCAGTTCTTC
D: .; V: TRBV5-1; J: TRBJ1-4; size: .; CDR3: CASSLVPANEKLFF; DNA: TGCGCCAGCAGCTTGGTGCCGGCTAATGAAAAACTGTTTTTT
D: .; V: TRBV18; J: TRBJ1-6; size: .; CDR3: CASSPVAAYNSPLHF; DNA: TGTGCCAGCTCACCAGTGGCCGCCTATAATTCACCCCTCCACTTT
D: .; V: TRBV4-1; J: TRBJ1-1; size: .; CDR3: CASSQVGGPRGDTFF; DNA: TGCGCCAGCAGCCAAGTTGGGGGCCCCCGCGGAGATACTTTCTTT
D: .; V: TRBV25-1; J: TRBJ1-5; size: .; CDR3: CARSCQPQHF; DNA: TGTGCCCGGAGCTGCCAGCCCCAGCATTTT
D: .; V: TRBV1; J: TRBJ1-1; size: once; CDR3: CTSSLGLNNTEAFF; DNA: TGCACCAGCAGCCTCGGACTGAACAACACTGAAGCTTTCTTT
D: .; V: TRBV5-6; J: TRBJ2-1; size: .; CDR3: CASSLYSSSYNEQFF; DNA: TGTGCCAGCAGCTTGTACAGCTCTTCCTACAATGAGCAGTTCTTC
D: TRBD1; V: TRBV11-2; J: TRBJ2-5; size: .; CDR3: CASSLGAGGGTQYF; DNA: TGTGCCAGCAGCTTGGGTGCAGGGGGTGGGACCCAGTACTTC
D: TRBD1; V: TRBV5-5; J: TRBJ2-3; size: few; CDR3: CASSLWAGGGTDTQYF; DNA: TGTGCCAGCAGCTTGTGGGCAGGGGGCGGCACAGATACGCAGTATTTT
D: TRBD2; V: TRBV30; J: TRBJ2-7; size: .; CDR3: CAWEQTSGVSYEQYF; DNA: TGTGCCTGGGAACAGACTAGCGGGGTTTCCTACGAGCAGTACTTC
D: TRBD1; V: TRBV10-3; J: TRBJ1-4; size: .; CDR3: CAISEGWDRGGEKLFF; DNA: TGTGCCATCAGTGAAGGTTGGGACAGGGGCGGTGAAAAACTGTTTTTT
D: .; V: TRBV28; J: TRBJ2-5; size: .; CDR3: CASSPRGIQETQYF; DNA: TGTGCCAGCAGTCCAAGGGGGATTCAAGAGACCCAGTACTTC
D: TRBD1; V: TRBV19; J: TRBJ1-2; size: .; CDR3: CASTGTASYGYTF; DNA: TGTGCCAGTACAGGGACAGCCTCCTATGGCTACACCTTC
D: TRBD1; V: TRBV6-5; J: TRBJ2-7; size: .; CDR3: CASSYSTGSPYEQYF; DNA: TGTGCCAGCAGTTACTCGACAGGGTCTCCCTACGAGCAGTACTTC
D: TRBD1; V: TRBV5-4; J: TRBJ2-5; size: .; CDR3: CASSPQGVQETQYF; DNA: TGTGCCAGCAGCCCTCAGGGGGTCCAAGAGACCCAGTACTTC
D: TRBD1; V: TRBV15; J: TRBJ2-7; size: .; CDR3: CATSRGDRGAYEQYF; DNA: TGTGCCACCAGCAGAGGGGACAGGGGTGCCTACGAGCAGTACTTC
D: TRBD1; V: TRBV2; J: TRBJ1-5; size: .; CDR3: CASTRGTGVNQPQHF; DNA: TGTGCCAGCACTCGCGGGACAGGGGTAAATCAGCCCCAGCATTTT
D: .; V: TRBV19; J: TRBJ1-5; size: .; CDR3: CASTKVEGVNQPQHF; DNA: TGTGCCAGTACCAAGGTCGAGGGAGTCAATCAGCCCCAGCATTTT
D: .; V: TRBV30; J: TRBJ1-2; size: .; CDR3: CAWRVAPYGYTF; DNA: TGTGCCTGGAGGGTGGCTCCCTATGGCTACACCTTC
D: .; V: TRBV6-6; J: TRBJ2-6; size: .; CDR3: CASSQISGANVLTF; DNA: TGTGCCAGCAGCCAGATCTCTGGGGCCAACGTCCTGACTTTC
D: .; V: TRBV6-1; J: TRBJ2-7; size: .; CDR3: CASSESREQYF; DNA: TGTGCCAGCAGTGAATCGCGCGAGCAGTACTTC
D: TRBD1; V: TRBV7-6; J: TRBJ2-2; size: once; CDR3: CASSSQQGANTGELFF; DNA: TGTGCCAGCAGCTCCCAACAGGGGGCTAACACCGGGGAGCTGTTTTTT
D: TRBD2; V: TRBV10-3; J: TRBJ2-7; size: few; CDR3: CAISDASGSSYEQYF; DNA: TGTGCCATCAGTGATGCTAGCGGGAGTTCCTACGAGCAGTACTTC
D: TRBD1; V: TRBV2; J: TRBJ1-2; size: .; CDR3: CASNEQGDNYGYTF; DNA: TGTGCCAGCAATGAGCAGGGGGATAACTATGGCTACACCTTC
D: .; V: TRBV5-1; J: TRBJ2-3; size: .; CDR3: CASSSQGSSTDTQYF; DNA: TGCGCCAGCAGTTCACAGGGTTCTAGCACAGATACGCAGTATTTT
D: .; V: TRBV7-2; J: TRBJ1-5; size: few; CDR3: CASSLTGQPQHF; DNA: TGTGCCAGCAGCTTAACTGGTCAGCCCCAGCATTTT
D: TRBD2; V: TRBV13; J: TRBJ2-3; size: few; CDR3: CASSLGSGGSTDTQYF; DNA: TGTGCCAGCAGCTTAGGTAGCGGGGGTAGCACAGATACGCAGTATTTT
D: .; V: TRBV5-4; J: TRBJ1-5; size: .; CDR3: CASSLQGTQPQHF; DNA: TGTGCCAGCAGCCTACAGGGTACTCAGCCCCAGCATTTT
D: TRBD1; V: TRBV6-1; J: TRBJ2-7; size: .; CDR3: CASSATGVQYEQYF; DNA: TGTGCCAGCAGCGCGACAGGGGTCCAATACGAGCAGTACTTC
D: .; V: TRBV1; J: TRBJ1-2; size: .; CDR3: CTSSQDVRGNYGYTF; DNA: TGCACCAGCAGCCAAGATGTGAGAGGCAACTATGGCTACACCTTC
D: TRBD2; V: TRBV5-6; J: TRBJ2-3; size: .; CDR3: CASSATSAAQYF; DNA: TGTGCCAGCAGCGCCACTAGCGCTGCGCAGTATTTT
D: .; V: TRBV28; J: TRBJ1-1; size: .; CDR3: CASSPTGVRMNTEAFF; DNA: TGTGCCAGCAGTCCCACGGGGGTAAGAATGAACACTGAAGCTTTCTTT
D: .; V: TRBV5-1; J: TRBJ2-1; size: .; CDR3: CASSLERVLSNEQFF; DNA: TGCGCCAGCAGCTTGGAAAGAGTACTTAGCAATGAGCAGTTCTTC
D: .; V: TRBV30; J: TRBJ2-5; size: once; CDR3: CAWRGGGATQYF; DNA: TGTGCCTGGAGAGGGGGGGGAGCGACCCAGTACTTC
D: TRBD2; V: TRBV9; J: TRBJ2-5; size: .; CDR3: CASSVALGLAGGRETQYF; DNA: TGTGCCAGCAGCGTAGCTTTGGGACTAGCGGGAGGCAGAGAGACCCAGTACTTC
D: .; V: TRBV5-1; J: TRBJ2-5; size: .; CDR3: CASSYPGTQETQYF; DNA: TGCGCCAGCAGCTACCCCGGGACACAGGAGACCCAGTACTTC
D: .; V: TRBV18; J: TRBJ1-1; size: .; CDR3: CASSPAGVNTEAFF; DNA: TGTGCCAGCTCACCGGCAGGGGTGAACACTGAAGCTTTCTTT
D: .; V: TRBV11-2; J: TRBJ1-2; size: few; CDR3: CASSLDGPGGYTF; DNA: TGTGCCAGCAGCTTAGATGGCCCTGGTGGCTACACCTTC
D: TRBD1; V: TRBV10-3; J: TRBJ2-7; size: .; CDR3: CAKLGDRSSYEQYF; DNA: TGTGCCAAACTGGGGGACAGAAGCTCCTACGAGCAGTACTTC
D: TRBD1; V: TRBV15; J: TRBJ2-2; size: .; CDR3: CATSRDTGGWAGELFF; DNA: TGTGCCACCAGCAGAGATACAGGGGGGTGGGCCGGGGAGCTGTTTTTT
D: TRBD2; V: TRBV2; J: TRBJ2-5; size: once; CDR3: CASRQGLAGQETQYF; DNA: TGTGCCAGCAGGCAAGGACTAGCCGGCCAAGAGACCCAGTACTTC
D: .; V: TRBV10-2; J: TRBJ1-4; size: .; CDR3: CASTRGEGEKLFF; DNA: TGCGCCAGCACCAGGGGAGAGGGTGAAAAACTGTTTTTT
D: .; V: TRBV9; J: TRBJ2-7; size: .; CDR3: CASSRTDYEQYF; DNA: TGTGCCAGCAGCAGGACAGACTACGAGCAGTACTTC
D: .; V: TRBV2; J: TRBJ2-3; size: .; CDR3: CASKVRQSTDTQYF; DNA: TGTGCCAGCAAAGTGCGGCAGAGCACAGATACGCAGTATTTT
D: TRBD1; V: TRBV15; J: TRBJ2-7; size: .; CDR3: CATSRGADRGGKQYF; DNA: TGTGCCACCAGCAGGGGCGCGGACAGGGGGGGTAAGCAGTACTTC
D: .; V: TRBV9; J: TRBJ1-2; size: .; CDR3: CASSLGTGGYTF; DNA: TGTGCCAGCAGCTTGGGGACTGGGGGCTACACCTTC
D: .; V: TRBV7-3; J: TRBJ2-6; size: .; CDR3: CASSPPSRPGANVLTF; DNA: TGTGCCAGCAGCCCCCCCAGCAGGCCCGGGGCCAACGTCCTGACTTTC
D: TRBD1; V: TRBV9; J: TRBJ1-2; size: .; CDR3: CASSVEGQGYYGYTF; DNA: TGTGCCAGCAGCGTAGAGGGACAGGGCTATTATGGCTACACCTTC
D: TRBD2; V: TRBV19; J: TRBJ2-3; size: .; CDR3: CASSRLAGTSTDTQYF; DNA: TGTGCCAGTAGCCGACTAGCGGGGACGTCCACAGATACGCAGTATTTT
D: .; V: TRBV4-1; J: TRBJ1-5; size: .; CDR3: CASSQAEKSNQPQHF; DNA: TGCGCCAGCAGCCAAGCAGAAAAGTCAAATCAGCCCCAGCATTTT
D: TRBD2; V: TRBV4-1; J: TRBJ2-3; size: once; CDR3: CASSQGLAADTQYF; DNA: TGCGCCAGCAGCCAGGGACTAGCGGCAGATACGCAGTATTTT
D: .; V: TRBV7-9; J: TRBJ1-2; size: .; CDR3: CASSLGGRANYGYTF; DNA: TGTGCCAGCAGCTTAGGAGGCCGAGCTAACTATGGCTACACCTTC
D: TRBD1; V: TRBV2; J: TRBJ1-5; size: .; CDR3: CASRAGGSNQPQHF; DNA: TGTGCCAGCAGAGCAGGGGGTTCCAATCAGCCCCAGCATTTT
D: .; V: TRBV4-1; J: TRBJ2-7; size: .; CDR3: CASSQGDSLEQYF; DNA: TGCGCCAGCAGCCAAGGGGACTCCCTCGAGCAGTACTTC
D: .; V: TRBV7-3; J: TRBJ2-1; size: .; CDR3: CASSLSDSSYNEQFF; DNA: TGTGCCAGCAGCTTAAGCGACAGTTCCTACAATGAGCAGTTCTTC
D: TRBD1; V: TRBV18; J: TRBJ2-7; size: .; CDR3: CASSPAQGAWEQYF; DNA: TGTGCCAGCTCACCAGCGCAGGGGGCATGGGAGCAGTACTTC